This TCR beta chain was profiled in a study of cytotoxic CD8 clonotypes in ibrutinib-treated CLL. CDR3 length: 17 residues. Trimming removed 0 bases from V and 2 bases from J; junction bases left unmatched: 7. Germline V gene lookup returns CDR1 SQVTM and CDR2 ANQGSEA. The protocol was immunoSEQ multiplex PCR, while the TCRdb copy is restricted to in-frame clones and leaves out a portion. The sample has 250,000 to 350,000 clones; less than 85% are singletons. This material consisted of PBMCs, taken at disease progression, from a patient treated with ibrutinib. The genes are TRBV29-1 and TRBJ1-1; TRBD1 agrees at 12 bases. This clonotype was sampled from a human donor with chronic lymphocytic leukemia. CDR3 protein: CSVEELGTGGFNTEAFF. CDR3 bases: TGCAGCGTTGAAGAGCTGGGGACAGGGGGCTTCAACACTGAAGCTTTCTTT.